The 15 T cell receptor beta chains listed next were all sequenced from one sample in a study of T cells in Graves' hyperthyroidism and ophthalmopathy. Researchers took RNA transcripts and amplified the TCR beta CDR3 regions from them. Carried out on the TCR CDR3, a first-round RT-PCR used the HTBI primer set. In TCRdb, the multiplex PCR reads were re-called with MiXCR into one record per CDR3 protein. The table has some 360,000 distinct CDR3 sequences, 15% to 20% seen once. Sequenced sample: blood. These receptors all come from a woman in her 40s with Graves' ophthalmopathy.

This clonotype was picked up a small number of times. This chain joins TRBV29-1 and TRBJ2-2; D gene ambiguous. Between the trimmed V and J ends, which lost 6 bases and 1 base, there was a span of 12 bases. Germline CDR1 is SQVTM and CDR2 is ANQGSEA. The CDR3 runs to 14 residues. CDR3 sequence: CSVGYGLNTGELFF. The CDR3 nucleotides are TGCAGCGTAGGCTATGGATTGAACACCGGGGAGCTGTTTTTT.

This clonotype was found a few times. The junction does not match germline at one end; this may be a read error. This chain links TRBV6-2 or TRBV6-3 with TRBJ1-2; possible D gene TRBD1, 6 bases. The germline CDR1 and CDR2 sequences are MNHEY and SVGEGT. CDR3 size: 14 residues. The CDR3: CASSYVKTRGRYIF. DNA for the CDR3: TGTGCCAGCAGCTACGTCAAGACCAGGGGTCGCTACATCTTC.

This clonotype was seen ten or more times. This sequence joins TRBV2 and TRBJ2-2; possible D gene TRBD2, 6 bases. Germline V CDR1 and CDR2: SNHLY, FYNNEI. The V gene lost 8 bases and the J gene lost 6 bases, with 13 bases spanning the gap. CDR3 length equals 13 residues. CDR3 sequence reads: CASSYGGAGELFF. The CDR3 bases are TGTGCCAGCTCCTACGGAGGGGCCGGGGAGCTGTTTTTT.

This clonotype was seen many times. The chain couples TRBV28 to TRBJ2-5, with 8 bases matching TRBD1. CDR3 size: 15 residues. Germline CDR1 is MDHEN and CDR2 is SYDVKM. V lost 6 bases and J lost 5; bases outside the gene matches: 11. In DNA form, the CDR3 reads TGTGCCAGCAGCACTGCGACAGGGGTGGGGGAGACCCAGTACTTC. Its protein product is CASSTATGVGETQYF.

This clonotype has ten or more counts. The chain employs TRBV7-9 and TRBJ1-5; D is ambiguous. Between the trimmed V and J ends, which lost 2 bases and 6 bases, there was a span of 5 bases. The CDR3 totals 12 residues. Germline V lookup: CDR1 SEHNR, CDR2 FQNEAQ (reference sequence). The CDR3 bases are TGTGCCAGCAGCTTATTCTCTCAGCCCCAGCATTTT. Amino acid sequence: CASSLFSQPQHF.

The J gene is TRBJ1-1, the V gene TRBV5-1; 8 nucleotides align to TRBD1. The J segment lost 2 bases and the V segment lost 4 bases, leaving 13 bases of the junction unmatched. Germline CDR1 SGHRS, CDR2 YFSETQ. The CDR3 has 17 amino acids. CDR3 in DNA: TGCGCCAGCAGCCAAGCACCAACGGACAGGGCTAACACTGAAGCTTTCTTT. It yields the protein CASSQAPTDRANTEAFF.

V usage is TRBV30 and J usage is TRBJ2-7; D remains unclear. V dropped 2 bases and J dropped 2 bases, with 13 bases sitting between them. This CDR3 comprises 14 residues. Germline CDR1 and CDR2: GTSNPN and SVGIG (reference sequence). CDR3 amino acids: CAWSFSRVTYEQYF. CDR3 in DNA: TGTGCCTGGAGTTTCTCCCGGGTAACCTACGAGCAGTACTTC.

The table lists this clonotype with many counts. The V and J genes are TRBV30 and TRBJ1-5; D possibly corresponds to TRBD1 (5 bases). CDR1 GTSNPN and CDR2 SVGIG come from the germline V gene (reference sequence). CDR3 length: 13 amino acids. V lost 5 bases, J lost 3 bases, and 11 bases lay in between. As DNA, the CDR3 is TGTGCCTGGGGGACGGATCTCAATCAGCCCCAGCATTTT. It yields the protein CAWGTDLNQPQHF.

This clonotype was found many times. This chain connects TRBV6-5 to TRBJ2-5; 9 positions match TRBD2. J gave up 4 bases and V 0 bases, and 9 bases lay outside the gene matches. CDR1 and CDR2 from the germline V gene are MNHEY and SVGAGI. The CDR3 sequence is 17 residues long. The CDR3: CASSYSSLLAGIETQYF. CDR3 in DNA: TGTGCCAGCAGTTACTCGAGTTTGCTAGCGGGAATAGAGACCCAGTACTTC.

This clonotype has a count of ten or more. The chain employs TRBV27 and TRBJ1-5; 7 nucleotides align to TRBD1. The germline gives CDR1 MNHEY, CDR2 SMNVEV (reference sequence). J was trimmed by 4 bases and V by 5 bases; bases with no gene match: 8. There are 15 residues in the CDR3. CDR3 protein: CASSQTQGWNQPQHF. In DNA, the CDR3 is TGTGCCAGCAGTCAAACACAGGGGTGGAATCAGCCCCAGCATTTT.

This clonotype showed up many times. V is TRBV6-2 or TRBV6-3 and J is TRBJ2-5; the match to TRBD1 covers 7 bases. Trimming took 9 bases from V and 3 from J; bases not matched to a gene: 7. CDR1 is MNHEY and CDR2 is SVGEGT in the germline V gene. This CDR3 has 13 residues. The CDR3 DNA reads as TGTGCCAGTAGGGACACAGGGGAAGAGACCCAGTACTTC. Protein product: CASRDTGEETQYF.

The chain carries TRBV28 and TRBJ2-7, with a weak D call TRBD1 (5 bases). CDR1 MDHEN and CDR2 SYDVKM come from the germline V gene. There are 13 residues in the CDR3. The germline V and J ends were trimmed by 1 base and 6 bases, with 10 bases remaining between them. CDR3 DNA: TGTGCCAGCAGTTTATCTCAGGGTCCCGAGCAGTACTTC. Its translation is CASSLSQGPEQYF.

This clonotype was seen a few times. The gene calls are TRBV28 and TRBJ1-1; TRBD1 might be the D (5 bases). Germline CDR1 MDHEN, CDR2 SYDVKM. Trimming took 1 base from V and 5 from J, leaving 20 bases between them. The CDR3 is 17 amino acids. The CDR3 DNA reads TGTGCCAGCAGTTTATTCGCACAGTATAGGGGCACAACTGAAGCTTTCTTT. Its protein product is CASSLFAQYRGTTEAFF.

The sample holds many counts of this clonotype. The chain uses TRBV25-1 and TRBJ2-5, with 9 nucleotides matching TRBD2. The V gene end was trimmed by 0 bases and the J gene end by 1 base; junction bases not matched to a gene: 3. Germline-derived CDR1 and CDR2 are MGHDK and SYGVNS. The CDR3 contains 16 residues. The CDR3 bases are TGTGCCAGCAGTGAATATAGCGGGAGATCCCAAGAGACCCAGTACTTC. Its translation is CASSEYSGRSQETQYF.

This clonotype was recorded a few times. The chain has TRBV2 and TRBJ2-2; 14 bases are shared with TRBD2. The junction had 4 bases not matched to a gene; V was cut back by 6 bases and J by 1 base. The CDR3 has 17 amino acids. Looked up from germline, CDR1 is SNHLY and CDR2 is FYNNEI. In DNA form, the CDR3 reads TGTGCCAGCAGGACGGGACTAGCGGGAGTGAACACCGGGGAGCTGTTTTTT. Protein: CASRTGLAGVNTGELFF.